This entry describes one T cell receptor beta chain. Only in-frame clones appear in the TCRdb table, and some are missing; sequencing was by immunoSEQ multiplex PCR. The repertoire has about 22,000 clones, roughly 81% of them found once; the top ten carry more than 30%. These data belong to a study of OX40 agonist ivuxolimab in advanced cancers. Turning to the study itself: The mean age was approximately 60 years, ranging from 23 to 79, with approximately 85% of participants male.

The source of this sequence is an adult with an advanced solid tumor such as melanoma, head and neck, liver or kidney cancer. Sequences were derived from CD4+ or CD8+ T cells sorted from blood, sampled in a trial of the OX40 agonist ivuxolimab.

The CDR3 region is CASSPTGSSYEQYF. In nucleotides, the CDR3 is TGTGCCAGCAGCCCGACCGGGAGCTCCTACGAGCAGTACTTC. The gene calls are TRBV11-3 and TRBJ2-7, with D maybe TRBD2 (6 bases). The CDR3 length is 14 residues. Trimming shortened V by 5 bases and J by 0 bases, and 11 bases separated the two germline ends. The germline V gene has CDR1 SGHNT and CDR2 YENEEA.